The entry below describes one T cell receptor beta chain. Assay: immunoSEQ multiplex PCR; the TCRdb copy retains only in-frame clones and omits some. Here the sample spans about 50,000 clones, roughly 89% being singletons. Time point indicated: late/post reinfection, 12 to 24 weeks after detection. TCR sequencing was done directly ex vivo on sorted cells, without expansion in vitro. The sample originates from a study of memory CD8 T cells in hepatitis C reinfection. Study details: After reinfection, a couple of primary-infection resolvers became chronically infected.

V was clipped by 1 base and J by 6 bases; unmatched bases: 4. This CDR3 is 13 amino acids long. Germline V gene lookup returns CDR1 SGHNT and CDR2 YYREEE (reference sequence). The source is a man aged 18-30 years with hepatitis C virus infection. J is TRBJ2-7 and V is TRBV5-4; TRBD1 matches 7 bases. Material: naive CD8+ T cells sorted from blood. The CDR3: CASSLTNRGEQYF. CDR3 DNA sequence: TGTGCCAGCAGCTTGACAAACAGGGGCGAGCAGTACTTC.